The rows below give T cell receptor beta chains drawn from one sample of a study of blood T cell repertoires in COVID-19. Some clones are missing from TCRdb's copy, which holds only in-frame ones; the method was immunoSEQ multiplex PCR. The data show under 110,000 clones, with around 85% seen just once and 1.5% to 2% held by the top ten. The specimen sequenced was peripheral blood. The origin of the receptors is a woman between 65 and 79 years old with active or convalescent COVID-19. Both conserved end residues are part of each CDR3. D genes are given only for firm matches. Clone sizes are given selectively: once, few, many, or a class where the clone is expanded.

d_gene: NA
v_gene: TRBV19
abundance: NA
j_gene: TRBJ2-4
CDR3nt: TGTGCCAGTAGTACAATCCAACCCCGAGGCAAAGACATTCAGTACTTC
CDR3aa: CASSTIQPRGKDIQYF

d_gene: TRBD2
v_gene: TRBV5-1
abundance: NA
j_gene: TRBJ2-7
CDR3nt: TGCGCCAGCAGCTTGGCCCTGACTAGCAGTGACGAGCAGTACTTC
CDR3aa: CASSLALTSSDEQYF

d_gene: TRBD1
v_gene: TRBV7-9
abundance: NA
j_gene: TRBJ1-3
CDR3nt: TGTGCCAGCAGCTTAGGAGGATCAGGGGGTGGAAACACCATATATTTT
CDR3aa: CASSLGGSGGGNTIYF

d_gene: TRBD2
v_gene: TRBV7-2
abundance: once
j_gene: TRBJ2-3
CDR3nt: TGTGCCAGCAGCCAAAGCGGGACTAGCACAGATACGCAGTATTTT
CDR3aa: CASSQSGTSTDTQYF

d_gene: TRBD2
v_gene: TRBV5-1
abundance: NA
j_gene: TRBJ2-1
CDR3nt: TGCGCCAGCAGCCCAAGGTTGGCGGGAGGGTCCTACAATGAGCAGTTCTTC
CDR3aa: CASSPRLAGGSYNEQFF

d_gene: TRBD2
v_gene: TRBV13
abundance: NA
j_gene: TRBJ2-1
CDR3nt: TGTGCCAGCAGCTTAGCAGGGACTAGCGGGAGCAATGAGCAGTTCTTC
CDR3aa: CASSLAGTSGSNEQFF

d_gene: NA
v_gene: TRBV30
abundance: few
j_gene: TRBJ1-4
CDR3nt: TGTGCCTGGAGGCGACAGGCGCTTAATGAAAAACTGTTTTTT
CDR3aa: CAWRRQALNEKLFF

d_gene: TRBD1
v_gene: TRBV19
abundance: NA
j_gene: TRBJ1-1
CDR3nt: TGTGCCAGTAGTACCCAACGACAGGGAGACACTGAAGCTTTCTTT
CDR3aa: CASSTQRQGDTEAFF

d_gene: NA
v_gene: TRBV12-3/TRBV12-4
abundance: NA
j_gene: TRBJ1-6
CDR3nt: TGTGCCAGCAGTTTTTCCAGAAATTCACCCCTCCACTTT
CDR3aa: CASSFSRNSPLHF

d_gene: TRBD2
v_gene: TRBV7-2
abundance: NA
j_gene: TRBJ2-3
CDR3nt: TGTGCCAGCAGCCCAAGCATTACTAGCGGGGGGGCAGATACGCAGTATTTT
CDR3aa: CASSPSITSGGADTQYF

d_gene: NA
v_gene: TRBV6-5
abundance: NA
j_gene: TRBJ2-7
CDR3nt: TGTGCCAGCGGTCAGACCTACGAGCAGTACTTC
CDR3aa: CASGQTYEQYF

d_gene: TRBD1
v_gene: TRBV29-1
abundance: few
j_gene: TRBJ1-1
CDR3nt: TGCAGCGTCGGGGGGACAGGGGGCAATGAAGCTTTCTTT
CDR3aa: CSVGGTGGNEAFF

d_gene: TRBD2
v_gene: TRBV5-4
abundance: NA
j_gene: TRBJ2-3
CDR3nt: TGTGCCAGCAGAAAGACTAGCGGGGGGTTTACAGATACGCAGTATTTT
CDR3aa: CASRKTSGGFTDTQYF

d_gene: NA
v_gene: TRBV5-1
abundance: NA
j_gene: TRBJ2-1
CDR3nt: TGCGCCAGCAGCTTCGGACGGAGGCAGGGGTACAATGAGCAGTTCTTC
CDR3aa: CASSFGRRQGYNEQFF

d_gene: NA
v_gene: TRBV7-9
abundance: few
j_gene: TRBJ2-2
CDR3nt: TGTGCCAGCAGCTTAGTACTGACCGGGGAGCTGTTTTTT
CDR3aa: CASSLVLTGELFF

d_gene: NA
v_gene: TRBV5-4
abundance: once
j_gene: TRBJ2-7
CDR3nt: TGTGCCAGCAGCTTGGAAGGGACATCCTACGAGCAGTACTTC
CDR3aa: CASSLEGTSYEQYF

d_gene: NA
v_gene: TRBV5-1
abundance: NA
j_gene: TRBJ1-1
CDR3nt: TGCGCCAGCAGCTCACAGGGGAACACTGAAGCTTTCTTT
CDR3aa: CASSSQGNTEAFF

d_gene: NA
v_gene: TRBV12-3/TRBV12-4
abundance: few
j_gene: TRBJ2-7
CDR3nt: TGTGCCAGCAGTCCCCCCGACACTTACGAGCAGTACTTC
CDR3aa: CASSPPDTYEQYF

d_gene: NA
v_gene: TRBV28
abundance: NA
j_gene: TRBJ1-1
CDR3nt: TGTGCCAGCAATCGAGGTTTGGTCCGCACTGAAGCTTTCTTT
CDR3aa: CASNRGLVRTEAFF

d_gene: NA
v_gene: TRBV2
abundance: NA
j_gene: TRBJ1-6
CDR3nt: TGTGCCAGCAGTGAATGGGGGCCCTATAATTCACCCCTCCACTTT
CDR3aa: CASSEWGPYNSPLHF

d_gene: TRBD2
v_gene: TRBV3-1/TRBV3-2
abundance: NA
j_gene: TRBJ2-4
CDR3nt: TGTGCCAGCAGCCAGGGATTAGCGGGAGCCATTCAGTACTTC
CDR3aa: CASSQGLAGAIQYF